The count of the clone carrying this T cell receptor (beta chain) is one. Trimming took 3 bases from V and 4 from J, leaving 10 bases between them. This CDR3 has 13 residues. These data come from a study of blood T cell repertoires in COVID-19. Study background: Researchers got acute and convalescent COVID-19 samples from the United States, Italy and Spain. Sources were T cells, B-cell-depleted T cells, or PBMCs; the material itself was cDNA or gDNA.

Study processing details: Amplification with reference gene primers provided the estimates of nucleated cell counts. Profiled with immunoSEQ multiplex PCR; TCRdb holds only in-frame clones, not every one. V and J calls and clone size are copied from that table; D and trimming were computed from the DNA. The data contain about 89,000 clones, 65% to 90% of them singletons. The source material was peripheral blood. The clonotype was recovered from an elderly man with active or convalescent COVID-19. The chain joins TRBV12-3 or TRBV12-4 to TRBJ2-7, with D perhaps TRBD2 (6 bases). CDR3 residues: CASSLDGGYEQYF. CDR3 nucleotide sequence: TGTGCCAGCAGTTTGGATGGGGGGTACGAGCAGTACTTC.